The 21 T cell receptor beta chains presented below share a single source sample, sequenced in a study of CXCR3-negative and CXCR3-positive naive CD8 T cells. Each TRB cDNA library was prepared by 5' RACE (with UMI labels). TCRdb re-analyzed the 5' RACE reads; it lists each CDR3 protein once, without DNA. In all, the sample yields approximately 20,000 distinct CDR3 sequences. The sample consisted of memory CD8+ T cells from blood. These receptors originate from a human donor in good health. Some clones in this sample may be carry-over from other donors' samples.

V is TRBV9 and J is TRBJ1-2; TCRdb's assignment of TRBD1 cannot be checked, as there is no DNA. Germline V gives CDR1 SGDLS, CDR2 YYNGEE. The CDR3 sequence is 13 residues long. CDR3 loop: CASSATGMNGYTF.

This rearrangement joins TRBV28 to TRBJ2-5; TCRdb outputs TRBD2, but without DNA this stays unchecked. The CDR3 runs 16 residues. CDR1 and CDR2 (germline): MDHEN, SYDVKM. CDR3 loop: CASSSGTSGYQATQYF.

The V gene is TRBV3-1, the J gene TRBJ2-1; TCRdb lists TRBD2, though no DNA is available to test this call. The CDR3 covers 18 residues. Germline V lookup: CDR1 LGHDT, CDR2 YNNKEL (reference sequence). The CDR3 loop reads CASSHKNLGTSGRNEQFF.

The chain uses TRBV11-2 and TRBJ1-2. Germline V gene lookup returns CDR1 SGHAT and CDR2 FQNNGV. The CDR3 extends over 15 amino acids. The CDR3 is CASSLVGVANYGYTF.

The chain carries TRBV4-1 and TRBJ2-3. Germline V lookup: CDR1 MGHRA, CDR2 YSYEKL. CDR3 size: 13 residues. The CDR3 loop is CASSQVQKDTQYF.

This CDR3 reads CASSLWTYNEQFF. The genes are TRBV11-2 and TRBJ2-1. Looked up from germline, CDR1 is SGHAT and CDR2 is FQNNGV. The CDR3 is 13 residues long.

V and J are TRBV29-1 and TRBJ2-1; there is no DNA to check the TCRdb D call of TRBD1. There are 14 residues in the CDR3. Germline V gives CDR1 SQVTM, CDR2 ANQGSEA. Here the CDR3 reads CSALQGGKVNEQFF.

The CDR3 sequence is CASSLFSAQETQYF. The chain combines TRBV28 with TRBJ2-5. Germline CDR1 is MDHEN and CDR2 is SYDVKM. The CDR3 loop spans 14 amino acids.

The chain joins TRBV28 to TRBJ2-7. The CDR3 is 12 amino acids. Germline CDR1 is MDHEN and CDR2 is SYDVKM. This chain's CDR3 is CASSSLSYEQYF.

The V and J genes are TRBV7-9 and TRBJ2-7. The CDR3 loop spans 13 amino acids. The germline V gene encodes CDR1 SEHNR and CDR2 FQNEAQ (reference sequence). The CDR3 loop reads CASSSPISYEQYF. Complete variable domain (other parts from reference TRBV7-9 and TRBJ2-7): DTGVSQNPRHKITKRGQNVTFRCDPISEHNRLYWYRQTLGQGPEFLTYFQNEAQLEKSRLLSDRFSAERPKGSFSTLEIQRTEQGDSAMYLCASSSPISYEQYFGPGTRLTVT.

The chain combines TRBV2 with TRBJ1-5. CDR1 and CDR2 from the germline V gene are SNHLY and FYNNEI. The CDR3 covers 15 residues. The CDR3 loop reads CASSEGLNNNQPQHF.

The CDR3: CATTGTGDYEQYF. The gene calls are TRBV28 and TRBJ2-7; the D call of TRBD1 rests on TCRdb alone, since no DNA is present to check it. The CDR3 is made up of 13 amino acids. Germline-derived CDR1 and CDR2 are MDHEN and SYDVKM.

CDR3 in amino acids: CASSLGMYEQYF. V and J are TRBV7-9 and TRBJ2-7. This CDR3 is 12 amino acids long. Looked up from germline, CDR1 is SEHNR and CDR2 is FQNEAQ (reference sequence).

This chain joins TRBV7-8 and TRBJ2-5; no DNA is available, so the TRBD1 call from TCRdb remains unchecked. Germline CDR1 and CDR2: SGHVS and FQNEAQ. This CDR3 has 14 amino acids. CDR3 sequence reads: CASSAGTVQETQYF.

The genes are TRBV28 and TRBJ2-1; the D gene TCRdb calls, TRBD1, cannot be checked with no DNA. Germline V CDR1 and CDR2: MDHEN, SYDVKM. CDR3 size: 15 residues. This chain's CDR3 is CASSTDRALYNEQFF.

This chain connects TRBV20-1 to TRBJ2-1; with no DNA, the TCRdb D assignment of TRBD2 cannot be verified. The germline V gene encodes CDR1 DFQATT and CDR2 SNEGSKA (reference sequence). CDR3 size: 15 residues. The CDR3 sequence is CSARDGSISYNEQFF.

CDR3 protein: CASSQDGGTSGYNEKFF. The chain links TRBV4-3 to TRBJ2-1; TCRdb outputs TRBD2, but without DNA this stays unchecked. The germline CDR1 and CDR2 sequences are LGHNA and YSLEER. This CDR3 has 17 residues.

This rearrangement joins TRBV6-1 to TRBJ1-1; TCRdb's assignment of TRBD1 cannot be checked, as there is no DNA. Germline CDR1 reads MNHNS; CDR2 reads SASEGT. The length of the CDR3 is 14 residues. The CDR3 sequence is CASSDRGLGTEAFF.

The CDR3 protein is CSARVSVTEAFF. The J gene is TRBJ1-1, the V gene TRBV20-1. Germline values: CDR1 DFQATT, CDR2 SNEGSKA (reference sequence). The CDR3 is 12 amino acids.

V usage is TRBV6-1 and J usage is TRBJ1-1. Germline loops: CDR1 MNHNS, CDR2 SASEGT. The CDR3 length is 14 residues. This CDR3 reads CASSVGMELTEAFF.

The chain has TRBV2 and TRBJ1-2. Germline V gene sequence: CDR1 SNHLY, CDR2 FYNNEI. The CDR3 runs 11 residues. The CDR3 region is CASSEDYGYTF.